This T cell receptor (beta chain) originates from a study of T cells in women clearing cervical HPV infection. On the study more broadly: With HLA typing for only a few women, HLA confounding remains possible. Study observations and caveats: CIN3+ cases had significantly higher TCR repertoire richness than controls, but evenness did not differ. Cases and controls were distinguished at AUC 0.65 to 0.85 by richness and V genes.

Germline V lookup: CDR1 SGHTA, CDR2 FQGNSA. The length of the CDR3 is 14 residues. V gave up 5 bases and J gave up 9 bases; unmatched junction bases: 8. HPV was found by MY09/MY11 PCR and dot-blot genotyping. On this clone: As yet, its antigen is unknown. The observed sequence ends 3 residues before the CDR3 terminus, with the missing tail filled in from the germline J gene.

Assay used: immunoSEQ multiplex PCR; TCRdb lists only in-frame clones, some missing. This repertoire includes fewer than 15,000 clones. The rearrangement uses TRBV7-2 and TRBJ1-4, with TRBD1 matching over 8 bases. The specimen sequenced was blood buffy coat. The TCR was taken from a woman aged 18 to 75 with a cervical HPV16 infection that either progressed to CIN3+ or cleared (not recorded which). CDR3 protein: CASSEQGGRKKLFF. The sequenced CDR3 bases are TGTGCCAGCAGCGAACAGGGGGGAAGGAAAAAA.